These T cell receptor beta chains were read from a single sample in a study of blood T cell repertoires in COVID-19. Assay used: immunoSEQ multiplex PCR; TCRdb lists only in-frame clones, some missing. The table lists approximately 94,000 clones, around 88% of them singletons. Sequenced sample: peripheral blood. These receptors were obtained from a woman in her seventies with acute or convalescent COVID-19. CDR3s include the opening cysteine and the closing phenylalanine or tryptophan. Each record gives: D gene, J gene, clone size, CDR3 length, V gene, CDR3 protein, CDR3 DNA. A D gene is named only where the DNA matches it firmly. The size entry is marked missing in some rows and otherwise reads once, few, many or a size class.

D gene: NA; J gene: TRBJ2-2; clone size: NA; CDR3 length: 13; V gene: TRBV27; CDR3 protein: CASSADRSGELFF; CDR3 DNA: TGTGCCAGCAGTGCCGACAGATCCGGGGAGCTGTTTTTT
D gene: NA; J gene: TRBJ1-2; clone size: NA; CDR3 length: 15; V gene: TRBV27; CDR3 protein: CASSRAPTTDYGYTF; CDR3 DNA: TGTGCCAGCAGTCGCGCCCCGACAACCGACTATGGCTACACCTTC
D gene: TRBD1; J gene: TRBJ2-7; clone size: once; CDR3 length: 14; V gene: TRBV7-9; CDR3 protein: CASTRDRGSYEQYF; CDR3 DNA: TGTGCCAGCACCCGTGACAGGGGCTCCTACGAGCAGTACTTC
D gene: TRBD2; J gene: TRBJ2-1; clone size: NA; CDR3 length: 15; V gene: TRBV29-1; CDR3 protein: CSVLGGLAFTNEQFF; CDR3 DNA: TGCAGCGTCCTTGGAGGACTAGCCTTTACGAATGAGCAGTTCTTC
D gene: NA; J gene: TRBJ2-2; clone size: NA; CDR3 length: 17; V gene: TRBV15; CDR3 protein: CATSRGSQGLFGGELFF; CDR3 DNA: TGTGCCACCAGCAGAGGCTCGCAGGGGTTGTTTGGCGGGGAGCTGTTTTTT
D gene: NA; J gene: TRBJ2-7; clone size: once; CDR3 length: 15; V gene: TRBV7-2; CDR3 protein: CASSNRQEPPWEQYF; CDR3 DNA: TGTGCCAGCAGCAACAGACAAGAACCCCCTTGGGAGCAGTACTTC
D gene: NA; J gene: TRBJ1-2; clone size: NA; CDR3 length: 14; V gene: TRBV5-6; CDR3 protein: CASSYKQGNYGYTF; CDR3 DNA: TGTGCCAGCAGCTACAAACAGGGTAACTATGGCTACACCTTC
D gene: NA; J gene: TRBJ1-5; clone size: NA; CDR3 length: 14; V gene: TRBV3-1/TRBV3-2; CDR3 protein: CASSQGYSNQPQHF; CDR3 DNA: TGTGCCAGCAGCCAGGGCTACAGCAATCAGCCCCAGCATTTT
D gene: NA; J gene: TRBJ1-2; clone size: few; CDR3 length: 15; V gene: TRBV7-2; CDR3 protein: CASSFPGGVDYGYTF; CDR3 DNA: TGTGCCAGCAGCTTCCCTGGAGGGGTAGACTATGGCTACACCTTC
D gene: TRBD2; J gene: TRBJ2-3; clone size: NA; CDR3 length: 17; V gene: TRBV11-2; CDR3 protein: CASSSIVAGLNTDTQYF; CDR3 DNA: TGTGCCAGCAGCTCCATCGTAGCGGGACTAAACACAGATACGCAGTATTTT
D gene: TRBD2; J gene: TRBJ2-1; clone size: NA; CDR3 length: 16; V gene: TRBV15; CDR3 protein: CATSSSRLAGSTEQFF; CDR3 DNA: TGTGCCACCAGCTCGTCCCGCCTAGCGGGATCTACTGAGCAGTTCTTC
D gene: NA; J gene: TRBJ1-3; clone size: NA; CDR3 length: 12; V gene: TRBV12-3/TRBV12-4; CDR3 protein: CASSFDYPTIYF; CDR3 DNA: TGTGCCAGCAGTTTCGACTACCCCACCATATATTTT
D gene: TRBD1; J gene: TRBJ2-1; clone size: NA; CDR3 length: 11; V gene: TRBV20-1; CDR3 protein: CSAGTVSEQFF; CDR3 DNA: TGCAGTGCCGGGACAGTTTCTGAGCAGTTCTTC
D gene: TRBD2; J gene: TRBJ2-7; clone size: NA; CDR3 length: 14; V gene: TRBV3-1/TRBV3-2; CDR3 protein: CASSPKSGSGEQYF; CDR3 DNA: TGTGCCAGCAGCCCCAAAAGCGGGAGCGGAGAGCAGTACTTC
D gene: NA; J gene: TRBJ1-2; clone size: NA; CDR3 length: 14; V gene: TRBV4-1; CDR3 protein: CASGSFRVSYGYTF; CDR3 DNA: TGCGCCAGTGGATCTTTCCGGGTATCCTATGGCTACACCTTC
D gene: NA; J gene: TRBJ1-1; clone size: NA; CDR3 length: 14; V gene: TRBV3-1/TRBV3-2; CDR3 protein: CASSQESDYTEAFF; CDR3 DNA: TGTGCCAGCAGCCAAGAATCAGATTACACTGAAGCTTTCTTT